This T cell receptor beta chain originates from a study of T cell responses to AZD1222 COVID-19 vaccine. In the case of this clone: The antigen is undetermined.

Study results and limitations: Females outnumbered males among donors, who were mostly white British; clonal diversity was possibly underestimated.

Sequencing was performed with immunoSEQ multiplex PCR; in TCRdb, only in-frame clones are kept and a portion is missing. The sample has 50,000 to 65,000 clones, about nine tenths seen once; the top ten hold about 5.7%. The V end was cut by 0 bases, the J end by 3 bases, with 8 bases between. This CDR3 region has 14 residues. CDR1 SGDLS and CDR2 YYNGEE come from the germline V gene. V gene TRBV9 combines with J gene TRBJ2-3, with a weak D call TRBD1 (6 bases). The sequencing here drew on peripheral blood, taken 28 days after the second dose of the MenACWY control vaccine. The TCR was taken from an adult who received the MenACWY meningococcal vaccine as a control. As DNA, the CDR3 is TGTGCCAGCAGCGTAGAGGGGGTGACAGATACGCAGTATTTT. This codes for CASSVEGVTDTQYF.